This T cell receptor beta chain was sequenced in a study of long-term antiretroviral therapy in people with HIV (dated by TCRdb to between 2021 and 2024). Looking at the study overall: The earliest samples were collected roughly a decade before the 2015 WHO recommendation for immediate ART, at a time when ART was usually postponed until CD4 counts fell. This retrospective serial study examined whether starting ART and sustained HIV suppression were associated with changes in the composition and diversity of the TRB repertoire in peripheral blood. Among the approximately 30 participants with HIV, eleven were female. Test extractions of a monoclonal T-cell line alongside a few dozen polyclonal samples showed no cross-contamination during QIAcube processing. A total of around 190 cryopreserved PBMC samples came from 25 to 35 adults with confirmed HIV infection and were collected serially over a mean of roughly 6 years (range 1-12).

Inclusion was restricted to participants for whom at least one PBMC sample before ART initiation and at least two post-ART samples were available. Treatment was received in the United States of America by all participants with HIV. Cryopreserved samples of about 0.9-11 million PBMC were thawed and washed before DNA extraction. At the time of the earliest PBMC sample for each participant with HIV, ages ranged from roughly 23 to 55 years. Per participant, PBMC samples came from 1-4 timepoints prior to ART initiation and 2-8 timepoints following ART initiation, for a median of 7 samples. For every participant, serial HIV viral load, CD4+ T-cell count, ART history and demographic data were obtained. A Qiagen kit on a QIAcube was used to extract genomic DNA from unsorted PBMC, with samples processed in batches of 12. With respect to this clone: Its antigen is still unknown. Within one base of it there is no much larger clone, and no base qualities were kept.

The study at large found these results: The samples span the years 2004 to 2017, and the ART regimens used at that time may not be as effective as current regimens. Inferences about post-ART repertoire changes were limited because no data were available on ART adherence, viral resistance or therapy changes. Because pre-ART samples had limited cell numbers, unsorted PBMC were profiled rather than sorted CD4+ and CD8+ T cells. Narrower CDR3 length ranges were observed in HIV repertoires than in controls, and an antigen-experienced repertoire with only a slight naive shift after ART was suggested by the network structure. Limited PBMC availability meant only the TCR beta chain was sequenced, without alpha chain pairing. ART initiation was associated with a significant increase in TRB diversity, but diversity stayed significantly below transplant donor controls even after long-term ART. Expanded TRB clones identified before ART initiation dominated the repertoire across all time points, though the dominance fluctuated and decreased in many PLHIV after ART.

Sequencing of the TRB variable region was done with the immunoSEQ hsTCRB v3.0 assay at survey level resolution. TRB sequencing targeted a depth of 40,000-50,000 T-cell genomes per sample. Pooled TRB libraries were sequenced on an Illumina MiSeq with a v3 150-cycle kit. Under the source paper's analysis protocol: Analysis of repertoires was carried out in R inside a reproducible Nextflow workflow spanning QC, data transformation and analysis. LymphoSeq2, an R package for AIRR-Seq data exploration, was used to implement custom analyses. Several samples that produced fewer than 5000 total TRB sequences were removed, so 188 HIV repertoires were analyzed. Among the approximately 190 retained HIV repertoires, about 60 were collected before ART initiation and approximately 130 were collected after ART initiation. Repertoires were downsampled to 5000 TRB nucleotide sequences, and summary statistics were averaged over 100 downsampling iterations. TRB sequences were retained for analysis only if CDR3 regions of at least seven amino acids were present. Diversity was assessed using a clonality score derived from Shannon entropy and using the Gini coefficient. Repertoire networks linked the top 5000 CDR3 amino acid sequences whenever two sequences differed by an edit distance of one. For TRB CDR3 amino acid sequences, antigen specificity groups and MHC restriction were predicted with GLIPH2. CDR3 amino acid sequences were matched against VDJdb and McPAS-TCR to flag known CMV, EBV, HIV or tissue antigen associations. Pre-ART, post-ART and control groups were compared with Wilcoxon signed-rank tests and Holm-Bonferroni correction. The table comes from immuneACCESS by way of TCRdb, which keeps in-frame sequences with V and J called. Part of the clones is missing from these tables; in studies checked, under half for an unresolved V gene and the rest for unknown reasons. Clone size and the V and J calls come from that table; the DNA yielded D and trimming. Within this sample are around 15,000 clones, with around 87% of them counted one time only. The ten largest account for about 12% of the sample.

The sequencing here drew on unsorted PBMCs, taken 0.7 years before starting antiretroviral therapy. This sequence was found in a man aged 45-65 years with HIV.

The sequenced DNA: TGTGCCAGCAGATCTACAGGGGGCACCGGGGAGCTGTTTTTT. Translated, it reads CASRSTGGTGELFF. The chain joins TRBV6-4 to TRBJ2-2; the junction holds 8 bases that match TRBD1. Counted from cysteine to phenylalanine, this CDR3 has 14 amino acids. Only the CDR3 DNA is retained, 42 bases long and in frame from the first base. CDR1 is given as MRHNA and CDR2 as SNTAGT, both from the germline V gene. Compared with germline, V lacks 6 bases and J lacks 4 bases; bases without a gene match: 4.